This TCR beta chain was recorded in a study of cytomegalovirus exposure and HLA in healthy donors. 13 Jbeta primers and 60 Vbeta primers were used for the PCR. The method was immunoSEQ multiplex PCR; TCRdb's version includes in-frame clones alone and lacks a portion of them. The table has fewer than 150,000 clones, under 90% seen once; the top ten hold more than 7%. Notes on the study in general: Cytomegalovirus-associated TCR beta chains were listed, numbering 150 to 200. Per a later analysis, 15,000 to 20,000 TCR beta sequences showed association with HLA alleles at 0.05 false discovery rate. Later analysis identified a missense DCLRE1C variant that was linked to TCR beta V- and J-gene trimming.

Concerning this clone: Its cognate antigen is unknown. One end of the junction does not line up with germline, which may come from a read error. The sample has other DNA sequences that encode this CDR3 too.

Per the germline V gene, CDR1 is GTSNPN and CDR2 is SVGIG (reference sequence). This CDR3 contains 15 residues. This sequence was found in a female donor in good health and CMV-seropositive. The specimen was PBMCs. This chain links TRBV30 with TRBJ1-1, with D perhaps TRBD1 (5 bases). In DNA, the CDR3 is TGTGCCTGGAGTGGTAGGCAGGGAATAAACACTGAAGCCTTCTTT. Its protein is CAWSGRQGINTEAFF.